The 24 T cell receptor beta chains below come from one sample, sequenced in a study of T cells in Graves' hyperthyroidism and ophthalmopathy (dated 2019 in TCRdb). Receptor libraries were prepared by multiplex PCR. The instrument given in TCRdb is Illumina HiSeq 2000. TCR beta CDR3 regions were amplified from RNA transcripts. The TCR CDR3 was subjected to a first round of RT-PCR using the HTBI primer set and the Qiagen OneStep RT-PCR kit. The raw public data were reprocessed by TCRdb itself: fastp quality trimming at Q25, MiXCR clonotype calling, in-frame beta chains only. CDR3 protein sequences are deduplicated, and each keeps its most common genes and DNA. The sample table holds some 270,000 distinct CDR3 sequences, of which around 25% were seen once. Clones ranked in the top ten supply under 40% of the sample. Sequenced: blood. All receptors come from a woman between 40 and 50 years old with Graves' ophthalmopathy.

The CDR3: CASSRTVMNTEAFF. The CDR3 nucleotides are TGTGCCAGCAGCCGGACAGTCATGAACACTGAAGCTTTCTTT. The chain is built from TRBV11-2 and TRBJ1-1; D perhaps matches TRBD1 (6 bases). Trimming stripped 5 bases from V and 0 bases from J, with 10 bases between. The CDR3 covers 14 residues. Germline CDR1 and CDR2: SGHAT and FQNNGV.

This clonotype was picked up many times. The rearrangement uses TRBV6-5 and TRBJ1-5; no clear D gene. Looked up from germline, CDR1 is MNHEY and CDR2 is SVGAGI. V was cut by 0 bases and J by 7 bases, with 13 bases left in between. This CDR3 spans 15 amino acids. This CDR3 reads CASSYSEGAGQPQHF. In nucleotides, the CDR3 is TGTGCCAGCAGTTACTCCGAGGGCGCCGGGCAGCCCCAGCATTTT.

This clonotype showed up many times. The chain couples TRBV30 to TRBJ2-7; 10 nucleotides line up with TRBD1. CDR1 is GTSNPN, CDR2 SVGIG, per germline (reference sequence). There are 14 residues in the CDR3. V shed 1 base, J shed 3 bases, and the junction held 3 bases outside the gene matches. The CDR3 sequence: CAWSAGTGVYEQYF. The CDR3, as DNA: TGTGCCTGGAGTGCGGGGACAGGGGTCTACGAGCAGTACTTC.

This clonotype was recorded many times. The CDR3 DNA reads TGTGCCAGCAGTGAAGCAAGGGTTGGGGCCAACGTCCTGACTTTC. Translating it yields CASSEARVGANVLTF. This chain uses TRBV6-1 with TRBJ2-6, with D unresolved. With 0 bases removed from V and 3 bases from J, the gap between germline ends came to 6 bases. Germline assignment: CDR1 MNHNS and CDR2 SASEGT. The CDR3 has 15 residues.

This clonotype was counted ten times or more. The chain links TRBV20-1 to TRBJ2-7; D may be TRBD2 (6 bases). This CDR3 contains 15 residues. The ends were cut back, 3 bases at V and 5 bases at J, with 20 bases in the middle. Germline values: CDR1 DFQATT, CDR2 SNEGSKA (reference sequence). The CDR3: CSASGGNLPMDEQYF. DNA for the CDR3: TGCAGTGCTAGCGGCGGGAACCTTCCGATGGACGAGCAGTACTTC.

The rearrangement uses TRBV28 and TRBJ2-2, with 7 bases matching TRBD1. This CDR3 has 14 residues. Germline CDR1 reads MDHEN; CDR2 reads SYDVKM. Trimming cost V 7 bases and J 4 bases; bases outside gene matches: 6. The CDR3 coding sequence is TGTGCCAGCACTCGACAGGGTGGCACCGGGGAGCTGTTTTTT. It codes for CASTRQGGTGELFF.

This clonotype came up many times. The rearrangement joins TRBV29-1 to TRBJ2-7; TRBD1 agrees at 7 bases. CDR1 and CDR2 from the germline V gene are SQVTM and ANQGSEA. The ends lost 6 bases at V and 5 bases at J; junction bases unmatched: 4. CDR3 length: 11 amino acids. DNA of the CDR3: TGCAGCGTGGGGGACAGTAACGAGCAGTACTTC. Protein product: CSVGDSNEQYF.

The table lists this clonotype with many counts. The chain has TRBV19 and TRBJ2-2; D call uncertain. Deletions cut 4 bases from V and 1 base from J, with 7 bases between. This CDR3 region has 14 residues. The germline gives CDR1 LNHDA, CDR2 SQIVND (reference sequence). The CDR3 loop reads CASSRNGNTGELFF. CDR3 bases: TGTGCCAGTAGTAGAAATGGGAACACCGGGGAGCTGTTTTTT.

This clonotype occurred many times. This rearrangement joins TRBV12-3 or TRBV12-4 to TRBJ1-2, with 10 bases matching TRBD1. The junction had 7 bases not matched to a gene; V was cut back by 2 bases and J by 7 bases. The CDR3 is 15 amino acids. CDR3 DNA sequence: TGTGCCAGCAGTTTAAGCGGACAGGGGGTCCGTGGCTACACCTTC. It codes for CASSLSGQGVRGYTF.

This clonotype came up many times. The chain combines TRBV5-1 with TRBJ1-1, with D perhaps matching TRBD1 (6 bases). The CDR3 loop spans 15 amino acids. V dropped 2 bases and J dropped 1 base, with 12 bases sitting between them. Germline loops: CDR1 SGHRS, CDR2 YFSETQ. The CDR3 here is CASSLTGQPNTEAFF. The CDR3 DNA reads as TGCGCCAGCAGCTTAACGGGACAACCGAACACTGAAGCTTTCTTT.

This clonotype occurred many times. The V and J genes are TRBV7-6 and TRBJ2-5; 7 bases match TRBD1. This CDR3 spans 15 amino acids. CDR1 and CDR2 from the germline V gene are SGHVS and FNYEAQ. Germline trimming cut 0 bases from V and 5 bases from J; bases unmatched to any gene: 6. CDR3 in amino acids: CASSLALTRGETQYF. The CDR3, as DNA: TGTGCCAGCAGCTTAGCGCTTACCAGGGGGGAGACCCAGTACTTC.

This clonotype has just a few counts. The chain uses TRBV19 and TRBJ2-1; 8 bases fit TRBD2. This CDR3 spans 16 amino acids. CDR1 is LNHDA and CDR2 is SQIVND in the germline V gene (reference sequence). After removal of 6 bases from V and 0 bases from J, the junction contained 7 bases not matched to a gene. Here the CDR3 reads CASSFSGISSYNEQFF. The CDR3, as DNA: TGTGCCAGTAGCTTTAGCGGGATAAGCTCCTACAATGAGCAGTTCTTC.

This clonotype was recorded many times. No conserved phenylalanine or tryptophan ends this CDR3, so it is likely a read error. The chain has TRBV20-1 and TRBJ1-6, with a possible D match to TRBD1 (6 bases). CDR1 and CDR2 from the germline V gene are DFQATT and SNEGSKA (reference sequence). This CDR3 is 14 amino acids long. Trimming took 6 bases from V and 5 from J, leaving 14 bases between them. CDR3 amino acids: CSAKPGQNNSPLHS. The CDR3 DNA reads TGCAGTGCCAAACCCGGACAGAATAATTCACCCCTCCACTCT.

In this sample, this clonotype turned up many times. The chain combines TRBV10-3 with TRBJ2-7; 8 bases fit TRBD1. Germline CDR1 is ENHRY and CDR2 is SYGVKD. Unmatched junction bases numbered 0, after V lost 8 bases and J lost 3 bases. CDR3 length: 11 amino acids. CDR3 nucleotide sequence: TGTGCCATCGGGACAGGCTACGAGCAGTACTTC. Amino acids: CAIGTGYEQYF.

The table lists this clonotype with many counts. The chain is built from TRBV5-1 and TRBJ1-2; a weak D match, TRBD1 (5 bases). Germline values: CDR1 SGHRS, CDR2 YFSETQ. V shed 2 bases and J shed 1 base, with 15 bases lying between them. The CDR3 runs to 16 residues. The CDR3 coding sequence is TGCGCCAGCAGCTTCGGCCTACGGGGGGTTAACTATGGCTACACCTTC. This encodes CASSFGLRGVNYGYTF.

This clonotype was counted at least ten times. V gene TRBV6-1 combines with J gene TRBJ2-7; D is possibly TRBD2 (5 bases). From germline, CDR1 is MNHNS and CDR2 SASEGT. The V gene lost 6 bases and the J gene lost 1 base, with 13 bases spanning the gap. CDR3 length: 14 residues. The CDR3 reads CASSGLPGSYEQYF. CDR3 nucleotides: TGTGCCAGCAGCGGGCTTCCGGGGTCCTACGAGCAGTACTTC.

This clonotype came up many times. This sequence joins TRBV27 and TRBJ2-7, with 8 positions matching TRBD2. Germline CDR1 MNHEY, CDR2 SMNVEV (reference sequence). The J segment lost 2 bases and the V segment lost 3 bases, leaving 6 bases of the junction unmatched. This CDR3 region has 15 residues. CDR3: CASSFSAGGPYEQYF. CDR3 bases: TGTGCCAGCAGTTTCTCTGCGGGAGGACCCTACGAGCAGTACTTC.

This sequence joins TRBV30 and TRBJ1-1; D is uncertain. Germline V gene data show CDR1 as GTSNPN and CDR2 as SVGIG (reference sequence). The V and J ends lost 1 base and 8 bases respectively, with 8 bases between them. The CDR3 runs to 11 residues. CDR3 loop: CAWSALREAFF. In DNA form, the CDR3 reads TGTGCCTGGAGTGCGCTGCGGGAAGCTTTCTTT. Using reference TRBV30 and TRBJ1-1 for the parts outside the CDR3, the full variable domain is SQTIHQWPATLVQPVGSPLSLECTVEGTSNPNLYWYRQAAGRGLQLLFYSVGIGQISSEVPQNLSASRPQDRQFILSSKKLLLSDSGFYLCAWSALREAFFGQGTRLTVV.

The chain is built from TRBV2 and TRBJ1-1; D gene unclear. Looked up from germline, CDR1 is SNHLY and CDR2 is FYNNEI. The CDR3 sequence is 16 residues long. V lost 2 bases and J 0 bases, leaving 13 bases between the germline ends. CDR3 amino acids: CASSEQGIGMNTEAFF. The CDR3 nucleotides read TGTGCCAGCAGTGAACAAGGAATAGGGATGAACACTGAAGCTTTCTTT.

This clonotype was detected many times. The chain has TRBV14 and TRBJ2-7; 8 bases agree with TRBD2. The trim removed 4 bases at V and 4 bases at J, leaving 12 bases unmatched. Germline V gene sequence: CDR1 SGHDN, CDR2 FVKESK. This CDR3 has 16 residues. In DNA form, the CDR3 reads TGTGCCAGCAGCCTTTTCTCCGGGACTAGAGGTTACGAGCAGTACTTC. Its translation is CASSLFSGTRGYEQYF.

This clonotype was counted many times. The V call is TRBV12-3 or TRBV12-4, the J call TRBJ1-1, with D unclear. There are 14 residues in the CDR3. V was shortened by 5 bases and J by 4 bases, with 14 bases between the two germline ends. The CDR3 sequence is CASSTAPMGTEAFF. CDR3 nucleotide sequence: TGTGCCAGCAGTACAGCCCCGATGGGCACTGAAGCTTTCTTT.

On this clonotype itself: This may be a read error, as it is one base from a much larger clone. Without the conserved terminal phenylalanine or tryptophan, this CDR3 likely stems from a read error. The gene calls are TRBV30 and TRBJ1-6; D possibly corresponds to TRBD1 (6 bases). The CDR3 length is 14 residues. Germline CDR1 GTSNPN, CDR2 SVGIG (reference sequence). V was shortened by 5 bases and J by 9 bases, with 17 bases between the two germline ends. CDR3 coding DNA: TGTGCCTGGGGAGGGGGGGCAAAGGGTTCACCCCTCCACATT. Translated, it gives CAWGGGAKGSPLHI.

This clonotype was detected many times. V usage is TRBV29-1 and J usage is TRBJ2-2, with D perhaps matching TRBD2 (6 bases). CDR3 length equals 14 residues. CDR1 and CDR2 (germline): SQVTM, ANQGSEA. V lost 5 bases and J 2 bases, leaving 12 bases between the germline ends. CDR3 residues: CSVWSGVNTGELFF. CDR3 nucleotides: TGCAGCGTTTGGTCGGGGGTCAACACCGGGGAGCTGTTTTTT.

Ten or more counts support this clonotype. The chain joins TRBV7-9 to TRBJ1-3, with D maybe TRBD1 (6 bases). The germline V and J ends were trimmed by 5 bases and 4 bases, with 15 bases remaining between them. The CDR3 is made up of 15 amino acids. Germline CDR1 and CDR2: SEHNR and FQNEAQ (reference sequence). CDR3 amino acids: CASSRAGQLGNTIYF. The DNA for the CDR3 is TGTGCCAGCAGCCGAGCTGGACAGCTAGGAAACACCATATATTTT.